These 21 T cell receptor beta chains share one sample of origin, sequenced in a study of CD8 T cells in Susac syndrome. RNA totalling roughly 0.45 to 1 ug underwent reverse transcription with random hexamers. TCRdb recomputed calls from the immunoSEQ multiplex PCR reads with MiXCR, one row per CDR3 protein. The sample has some 400,000 distinct CDR3 sequences, more than 70% seen once. Input material: CD8+ T cells from PBMCs. The receptor source for this set is a human donor with multiple sclerosis.

This clonotype occurred a few times. The rearrangement joins TRBV3-1 to TRBJ1-1; 9 nucleotides match TRBD1. The germline V gene has CDR1 LGHDT and CDR2 YNNKEL (reference sequence). V lost 3 bases to trimming and J lost 5 bases; unmatched junction nucleotides: 4. This CDR3 spans 14 amino acids. As DNA, the CDR3 is TGTGCCAGCAGCCAGACAGGGGGTGAGACTGAAGCTTTCTTT. Translation: CASSQTGGETEAFF.

This clonotype was detected a few times. This sequence joins TRBV6-1 and TRBJ1-1, with D perhaps TRBD1 (5 bases). V dropped 4 bases and J dropped 4 bases, with 16 bases sitting between them. This CDR3 comprises 15 residues. The germline gives CDR1 MNHNS, CDR2 SASEGT. CDR3: CASSGGPVGFTEAFF. DNA for the CDR3: TGTGCCAGCAGTGGGGGACCGGTTGGGTTCACTGAAGCTTTCTTT.

The chain uses TRBV30 and TRBJ1-2; D is perhaps TRBD1 (6 bases). Trimming left V 2 bases short and J 2 bases short, with 15 bases between. From germline, CDR1 is GTSNPN and CDR2 SVGIG (reference sequence). The CDR3 totals 15 residues. As DNA, the CDR3 is TGTGCCTGGAGTTATTTCGGGACACCAAACTATGGCTACACCTTC. It specifies CAWSYFGTPNYGYTF.

This chain links TRBV4-1 with TRBJ1-1; TRBD1 might be the D (5 bases). This CDR3 is built from 14 residues. The germline CDR1 and CDR2 sequences are MGHRA and YSYEKL. The V gene lost 7 bases and the J gene lost 4 bases, with 16 bases spanning the gap. The CDR3 DNA follows: TGCGCCAGCACCCCGGGGCAGGGAAGCACTGAAGCTTTCTTT. Its translation is CASTPGQGSTEAFF.

The gene calls are TRBV12-3 or TRBV12-4 and TRBJ1-5; possibly TRBD1 for D (6 bases). This CDR3 is built from 16 residues. Between the trimmed V and J ends, which lost 5 bases and 0 bases, there was a span of 14 bases. CDR3 in DNA: TGTGCCAGCAGTCGTCCGGGACATTATAGCAATCAGCCCCAGCATTTT. Translation: CASSRPGHYSNQPQHF.

The genes are TRBV27 and TRBJ2-7; D gene unclear. This CDR3 contains 13 residues. Germline CDR1 is MNHEY and CDR2 is SMNVEV (reference sequence). Trimming shortened V by 4 bases and J by 3 bases, and 10 bases separated the two germline ends. The CDR3 DNA follows: TGTGCCAGCAGTTCCCTAGTTCGCTACGAGCAGTACTTC. Amino acids: CASSSLVRYEQYF.

The chain recombines TRBV30 with TRBJ1-1; weak D call: TRBD1 (6 bases). Deletions cut 0 bases from V and 11 bases from J, with 16 bases between. The CDR3 has 13 amino acids. CDR1 and CDR2 (germline): GTSNPN, SVGIG (reference sequence). The DNA of the CDR3 is TGTGCCTGGAGTGTACAGGGAGCCCTAGATGCTTTCTTT. It yields the protein CAWSVQGALDAFF. Full variable domain (remainder filled in from reference TRBV30 and TRBJ1-1): SQTIHQWPATLVQPVGSPLSLECTVEGTSNPNLYWYRQAAGRGLQLLFYSVGIGQISSEVPQNLSASRPQDRQFILSSKKLLLSDSGFYLCAWSVQGALDAFFGQGTRLTVV.

The V call is TRBV27, the J call TRBJ1-5; no definite D call. The CDR3 has 14 amino acids. Looked up from germline, CDR1 is MNHEY and CDR2 is SMNVEV (reference sequence). V lost 2 bases and J 5 bases, leaving 10 bases between the germline ends. CDR3 nucleotides: TGTGCCAGCAGTTTAGTCGGAGGGTATCAGCCCCAGCATTTT. Amino acids: CASSLVGGYQPQHF.

This clonotype appeared a few times. This chain joins TRBV29-1 and TRBJ2-1; unclear D gene. The V gene's germline CDR1 is SQVTM and CDR2 ANQGSEA. The CDR3 consists of 10 residues. The ends were cut back, 6 bases at V and 0 bases at J, with 0 bases in the middle. The CDR3: CSVSYNEQFF. The CDR3 nucleotides read TGCAGCGTCTCCTACAATGAGCAGTTCTTC.

The gene calls are TRBV6-6 and TRBJ2-7; D call uncertain. From germline, CDR1 is MNHNY and CDR2 SVGAGI (reference sequence). This CDR3 is 11 amino acids long. V gave up 0 bases and J gave up 5 bases, with 2 bases separating them. The CDR3 DNA reads as TGTGCCAGCAGTTACTCGGACGAGCAGTACTTC. Translating it yields CASSYSDEQYF.

The CDR3 bases are TGCAGCACTCTACCCCCCTGGGGGGAATCACGAATCGGCGGGGAGCTGTTTTTT. Its translation: CSTLPPWGESRIGGELFF. This chain uses TRBV20-1 with TRBJ2-2; tentative D call: TRBD2 (6 bases). Germline CDR1 reads DFQATT; CDR2 reads SNEGSKA (reference sequence). The CDR3 length is 18 residues.

The rearrangement joins TRBV25-1 to TRBJ2-3; 9 bases are a match to TRBD1. The J segment lost 7 bases and the V segment lost 1 base, leaving 21 bases of the junction unmatched. Germline V CDR1 and CDR2: MGHDK, SYGVNS. This CDR3 spans 20 amino acids. CDR3 bases: TGTGCCAGCAGTGAATTTGGCCCCTCTTCCGGGACAGGGATTTTATATACGCAGTATTTT. Protein product: CASSEFGPSSGTGILYTQYF.

The rearrangement joins TRBV9 to TRBJ1-1; the D gene is possibly TRBD1 (6 bases). Trimming shortened V by 3 bases and J by 1 base, and 13 bases separated the two germline ends. Per the germline V gene, CDR1 is SGDLS and CDR2 is YYNGEE. The length of the CDR3 is 15 residues. The CDR3 DNA reads as TGTGCCAGCAGCGCCGAGGGGGGACAGAACACTGAAGCTTTCTTT. Translated, it gives CASSAEGGQNTEAFF.

This clonotype has just a few counts. V is TRBV19 and J is TRBJ2-1; D is tentatively TRBD1 or TRBD2 (5 bases each). V shed 1 base and J shed 4 bases, with 8 bases lying between them. The CDR3 runs 14 residues. Germline V gene lookup returns CDR1 LNHDA and CDR2 SQIVND (reference sequence). The CDR3 DNA is TGTGCCAGTAGTATAGGAGGGGCTTACAATGAGCAGTTCTTC. Its translation is CASSIGGAYNEQFF.

The V and J genes are TRBV6-1 and TRBJ1-5, with D maybe TRBD1 (5 bases). This CDR3 is 16 amino acids long. CDR1 and CDR2 (germline): MNHNS, SASEGT. Trimming shortened V by 7 bases and J by 4 bases, and 20 bases separated the two germline ends. CDR3: CASKSQNRQRNQPQHF. The CDR3 nucleotides read TGTGCCAGCAAGTCACAGAACAGACAGAGGAATCAGCCCCAGCATTTT.

The V gene is TRBV29-1, the J gene TRBJ2-1; tentatively, D is TRBD1 or TRBD2 (6 bases each). The V and J ends lost 7 bases and 6 bases respectively, with 25 bases between them. This CDR3 spans 16 amino acids. Germline V lookup: CDR1 SQVTM, CDR2 ANQGSEA. The CDR3 DNA is TGCAGCGAATACGGGGGAGGACAGTCTTTCCTCAATGAGCAGTTCTTC. Translating it yields CSEYGGGQSFLNEQFF.

The genes are TRBV19 and TRBJ1-5; 11 bases are shared with TRBD1. Germline-derived CDR1 and CDR2 are LNHDA and SQIVND (reference sequence). This CDR3 spans 14 amino acids. V dropped 7 bases and J dropped 10; count of bases not matched to a gene: 9. The CDR3 DNA is TGTGCCAGTACCAACGGACAGGGGGCTAACCCCCAGCATTTT. Protein: CASTNGQGANPQHF.

The chain joins TRBV4-1 to TRBJ2-4, with 7 positions matching TRBD1. The trim removed 2 bases at V and 0 bases at J, leaving 7 bases unmatched. Per germline, CDR1 MGHRA and CDR2 YSYEKL. This CDR3 is built from 17 residues. The CDR3 bases are TGCGCCAGCAGCCAACTCGGACAGGCCCGAGCCAAAAACATTCAGTACTTC. Translated, it gives CASSQLGQARAKNIQYF.

The rearrangement uses TRBV25-1 and TRBJ1-1; tentative D call: TRBD1 (6 bases). The CDR3 length is 14 residues. Looked up from germline, CDR1 is MGHDK and CDR2 is SYGVNS. Between the trimmed V and J ends, which lost 5 bases and 5 bases, there was a span of 15 bases. CDR3 sequence: CASSPLGGATEAFF. The CDR3 DNA follows: TGTGCCAGCAGTCCCCTTGGGGGGGCTACTGAAGCTTTCTTT.

In its sample, this clonotype was seen a few times. The CDR3 region is CASSLTSGNEQFF. Here the CDR3 DNA reads TGTGCCAGCAGTTTGACTAGCGGCAATGAGCAGTTCTTC. This chain uses TRBV12-3 or TRBV12-4 with TRBJ2-1; 9 positions match TRBD2. Trimming at V came to 3 bases and at J to 6 bases, leaving 0 bases not matched to a gene. The CDR3 sequence is 13 residues long.

The rearrangement links TRBV2 to TRBJ2-1; 11 bases fit TRBD2. CDR1 is SNHLY and CDR2 is FYNNEI in the germline V gene. V shed 5 bases and J 9 bases; nucleotides not matched to a gene: 3. The CDR3 runs to 13 residues. The CDR3 is CASSQTSGTEQFF. The CDR3 nucleotides are TGTGCCAGCAGTCAGACTAGCGGGACTGAGCAGTTCTTC. The complete variable domain, with remaining parts taken from reference TRBV2 and TRBJ2-1, reads EPEVTQTPSHQVTQMGQEVILRCVPISNHLYFYWYRQILGQKVEFLVSFYNNEISEKSEIFDDQFSVERPDGSNFTLKIRSTKLEDSAMYFCASSQTSGTEQFFGPGTRLTVL.